These 22 T cell receptor beta chains came from one sample sequenced in a study of cytomegalovirus exposure and HLA in healthy donors. Amplification used 60 Vbeta primers and 13 Jbeta primers. The repertoire was sequenced with immunoSEQ multiplex PCR; TCRdb's copy has only in-frame clones and lacks some. This repertoire shows about 270,000 clones, about 75% found once; its top ten account for approximately 2.3%. Sequencing used PBMCs. The receptors stem from a female donor in good health and CMV-seronegative.

V and J are TRBV7-9 and TRBJ2-1; no reliable D call. Germline V CDR1 and CDR2: SEHNR, FQNEAQ (reference sequence). Trimming cost V 5 bases and J 2 bases, with 13 bases left between them. This CDR3 contains 15 residues. In nucleotides, the CDR3 is TGTGCCAGCAGCCTCGACACGGATGCCTACAATGAGCAGTTCTTC. Translating gives CASSLDTDAYNEQFF.

This clone turned up a few times. The V gene is TRBV6-5, the J gene TRBJ1-2; TRBD1 might be the D (5 bases). This CDR3 is 12 amino acids long. V gave up 8 bases and J gave up 5 bases, with 12 bases separating them. Germline V CDR1 and CDR2: MNHEY, SVGAGI. CDR3 bases: TGTGCCAGCGGGCCGCGGGGGTATGGCTACACCTTC. Translating it yields CASGPRGYGYTF.

CDR3 bases: TGCGCCAGCAGCTGGGGGACTAGCGCATACACCGGGGAGCTGTTTTTT. This gives the protein CASSWGTSAYTGELFF. The chain has TRBV5-1 and TRBJ2-2, with TRBD2 matching 10 bases. With V trimmed by 3 bases and J by 3 bases, 5 bases remained unmatched. The V gene's germline CDR1 is SGHRS and CDR2 YFSETQ. The CDR3 length is 16 residues.

A few counts support this clone. The sample holds other DNA sequences that translate to the same CDR3. J is TRBJ2-1 and V is TRBV7-5; no DNA check was done on the table's D call, TRBD2. TRBV7-5 is designated a pseudogene. The CDR3 runs to 16 residues. This CDR3 reads CVRSPAPGSSYNEQFF. DNA of the CDR3: TGTGTCAGAAGCCCTGCTCCGGGAAGCTCCTACAATGAGCAGTTCTTC.

The rearrangement uses TRBV11-3 and TRBJ2-4, with D possibly matching TRBD2 (6 bases). Germline loops: CDR1 SGHNT, CDR2 YENEEA. This CDR3 contains 17 residues. Trimming pared 5 bases from V and 0 bases from J, leaving 17 bases between. The CDR3 DNA sequence: TGTGCCAGCAGCCCGAGGAGGAGGGGAGCAGCCAAAAACATTCAGTACTTC. Its protein product is CASSPRRRGAAKNIQYF.

The chain recombines TRBV4-1 with TRBJ2-3, with D possibly matching TRBD1 (6 bases). This CDR3 region has 15 residues. CDR1 and CDR2 (germline): MGHRA, YSYEKL. Trimming removed 5 bases from V and 1 base from J, with 13 bases in between. CDR3 region: CASSTNAGGTDTQYF. The DNA for the CDR3 is TGCGCCAGCAGCACTAATGCAGGGGGCACAGATACGCAGTATTTT.

The genes are TRBV6-5 and TRBJ2-7; tentatively, D is TRBD2 (5 bases). V lost 7 bases to trimming and J lost 3 bases, with 13 bases between them. The CDR3 is made up of 13 amino acids. The V gene's germline CDR1 is MNHEY and CDR2 SVGAGI. CDR3 loop: CASINRENYEQYF. The CDR3, as DNA: TGTGCCAGCATTAATCGGGAAAACTACGAGCAGTACTTC.

The rearrangement joins TRBV10-2 to TRBJ2-1, with D maybe TRBD2 (5 bases). This CDR3 is built from 14 residues. Germline loops: CDR1 WSHSY, CDR2 SAAADI. V was trimmed by 8 bases and J by 2 bases, leaving 13 bases between them. The CDR3 DNA follows: TGCGCCAGCGGGGAGCCCCAAACCTACAATGAGCAGTTCTTC. It is translated as CASGEPQTYNEQFF.

The chain uses TRBV28 and TRBJ2-3; 8 nucleotides align to TRBD2. The CDR3 is 15 residues long. Trimming at V came to 2 bases and at J to 4 bases, leaving 5 bases not matched to a gene. CDR1 MDHEN and CDR2 SYDVKM come from the germline V gene. The CDR3 loop reads CASSLAGGGADTQYF. Here the CDR3 DNA reads TGTGCCAGCAGTTTAGCGGGGGGCGGGGCAGATACGCAGTATTTT. Full variable domain (missing parts from reference TRBV28 and TRBJ2-3): DVKVTQSSRYLVKRTGEKVFLECVQDMDHENMFWYRQDPGLGLRLIYFSYDVKMKEKGDIPEGYSVSREKKERFSLILESASTNQTSMYLCASSLAGGGADTQYFGPGTRLTVL.

A few counts support this clone. J is TRBJ2-2 and V is TRBV7-9; the match to TRBD2 covers 8 bases. This CDR3 is built from 14 residues. Germline lookup yields CDR1 SEHNR and CDR2 FQNEAQ (reference sequence). With 8 bases clipped from V and 1 base from J, the junction kept 3 bases outside the gene matches. The DNA for the CDR3 is TGTGCCAGCCGAGCGGGGGTGAACACCGGGGAGCTGTTTTTT. This encodes CASRAGVNTGELFF.

This chain joins TRBV18 and TRBJ2-1; D is ambiguous. The CDR3 totals 13 residues. Germline loops: CDR1 KGHSH, CDR2 LQKENI. The germline V and J ends were trimmed by 4 bases and 8 bases, with 12 bases remaining between them. The chain's CDR3 is CASSRAPVDEQFF. The CDR3 nucleotides read TGTGCCAGCTCACGGGCGCCGGTGGATGAGCAGTTCTTC.

This clone came up a few times. The J gene is TRBJ2-1, the V gene TRBV10-2; 13 bases are a match to TRBD2. Looked up from germline, CDR1 is WSHSY and CDR2 is SAAADI. Trimming at V came to 5 bases and at J to 10 bases, leaving 8 bases not matched to a gene. This CDR3 has 15 residues. The CDR3 sequence: CASSLLAGGPREQFF. The CDR3 DNA is TGCGCCAGCAGTCTACTAGCGGGAGGGCCTCGGGAGCAGTTCTTC.

The V and J genes are TRBV7-8 and TRBJ2-7, with 14 bases that match TRBD2. The CDR3 extends over 18 amino acids. V lost 4 bases and J lost 3; bases outside the gene matches: 11. In germline, CDR1 is SGHVS, CDR2 FQNEAQ. The CDR3, as DNA: TGTGCCAGCAGCTCTAAGGCCCCAGGGACTAGCGGGAGCTACGAGCAGTACTTC. Protein product: CASSSKAPGTSGSYEQYF.

The sample holds a few counts of this clone. The rearrangement joins TRBV5-1 to TRBJ1-1; 8 nucleotides match TRBD1. Trimming cost V 4 bases and J 7 bases; bases outside gene matches: 9. CDR3 size: 14 residues. CDR1 and CDR2 from the germline V gene are SGHRS and YFSETQ. DNA of the CDR3: TGCGCCAGCAGCAATACAGGGGGGCAGGGTGAAGCTTTCTTT. It translates to CASSNTGGQGEAFF.

This clone has more than one count but fewer than ten. The CDR3 DNA reads TGTGCCAGCAGCGAACACACCGACAGGGGCGGCAATCAGCCCCAGCATTTT. This codes for CASSEHTDRGGNQPQHF. The J gene is TRBJ1-5, the V gene TRBV11-2, with 8 bases fitting TRBD1. The CDR3 totals 17 residues. With 5 bases clipped from V and 2 bases from J, the junction kept 11 bases outside the gene matches. Germline CDR1 SGHAT, CDR2 FQNNGV.

This clone came up once. This sequence joins TRBV27 and TRBJ2-7; 7 nucleotides align to TRBD1. From germline, CDR1 is MNHEY and CDR2 SMNVEV (reference sequence). J lost 3 bases, V lost 2 bases, and 7 bases had no gene match. There are 15 residues in the CDR3. CDR3 coding DNA: TGTGCCAGCAGTTTACGCCAGGGGGAGAACTACGAGCAGTACTTC. Translated: CASSLRQGENYEQYF.

The table lists this clone with a count of one. J is TRBJ2-1 and V is TRBV2; 8 bases align to TRBD1. The J segment lost 6 bases and the V segment lost 8 bases, leaving 9 bases of the junction unmatched. Germline CDR1 SNHLY, CDR2 FYNNEI. There are 14 residues in the CDR3. CDR3 amino acids: CASDAGGDPNEQFF. Here the CDR3 DNA reads TGTGCCAGCGACGCAGGGGGCGATCCCAATGAGCAGTTCTTC.

This clone has more than one count but fewer than ten. J is TRBJ2-1 and V is TRBV11-3; no reliable D call. CDR1 is SGHNT and CDR2 is YENEEA in the germline V gene. The CDR3 consists of 15 residues. V was shortened by 5 bases and J by 0 bases, with 11 bases between the two germline ends. The CDR3 loop is CASSARSSSYNEQFF. The CDR3 nucleotides read TGTGCCAGCAGCGCCCGATCGAGCTCCTACAATGAGCAGTTCTTC.

The gene calls are TRBV4-1 and TRBJ1-1, with a possible D match to TRBD1 (5 bases). This CDR3 contains 13 residues. Looked up from germline, CDR1 is MGHRA and CDR2 is YSYEKL. V was cut by 2 bases and J by 5 bases, with 9 bases left in between. CDR3 sequence (DNA): TGCGCCAGCAGCCAAATCAGGGTTACTGAAGCTTTCTTT. Its translation is CASSQIRVTEAFF.

This clone showed up just once. This chain's CDR3 is CASSQVSAGLNEKLFF. In DNA form, the CDR3 reads TGTGCCAGCAGCCAAGTCTCTGCAGGACTTAATGAAAAACTGTTTTTT. The chain couples TRBV14 to TRBJ1-4; no clear D gene. This CDR3 has 16 residues. V was trimmed by 1 base and J by 4 bases, leaving 13 bases between them. Germline CDR1 and CDR2: SGHDN and FVKESK. The full variable domain, in which reference TRBV14 and TRBJ1-4 provide the parts outside the CDR3, is EAGVTQFPSHSVIEKGQTVTLRCDPISGHDNLYWYRRVMGKEIKFLLHFVKESKQDESGMPNNRFLAERTGGTYSTLKVQPAELEDSGVYFCASSQVSAGLNEKLFFGSGTQLSVL.

The genes are TRBV20-1 and TRBJ2-1, with no clear D. V was trimmed by 5 bases and J by 6 bases, leaving 8 bases between them. Germline CDR1 reads DFQATT; CDR2 reads SNEGSKA (reference sequence). CDR3 length equals 11 residues. In nucleotides, the CDR3 is TGCAGTGCTCTCCCCGGCAATGAGCAGTTCTTC. As protein: CSALPGNEQFF.

This clone turned up a few times. The J gene is TRBJ2-1, the V gene TRBV11-3; 7 bases match TRBD2. J gave up 7 bases and V 4 bases, and 10 bases lay outside the gene matches. CDR1 is SGHNT, CDR2 YENEEA, per germline. The CDR3 covers 15 residues. In nucleotides, the CDR3 is TGTGCCAGCAGCTCTCTAGCGGCTTCATCGAATGAGCAGTTCTTC. Amino acids: CASSSLAASSNEQFF. The full variable domain, its missing parts supplied by reference TRBV11-3 and TRBJ2-1, is EAGVVQSPRYKIIEKKQPVAFWCNPISGHNTLYWYLQNLGQGPELLIRYENEEAVDDSQLPKDRFSAERLKGVDSTLKIQPAELGDSAVYLCASSSLAASSNEQFFGPGTRLTVL.